These 25 T cell receptor beta chains came from one sample sequenced in a study of cytomegalovirus exposure and HLA in healthy donors. PCR amplification relied on 60 Vbeta primers (plus 13 Jbeta primers). Only in-frame clones appear in the TCRdb table, and some are missing; sequencing was by immunoSEQ multiplex PCR. The table has around 74,000 clones, about 80% seen once. The specimen sequenced was PBMCs. The source of these receptors is a man aged 40-49 years in good health and CMV-seronegative.

The genes are TRBV7-2 and TRBJ2-5, with 9 bases fitting TRBD1. Per germline, CDR1 SGHTA and CDR2 FQGNSA. V was pared by 1 base and J by 4 bases, with 4 bases of the junction left unmatched. The CDR3 covers 15 residues. The CDR3 region is CASSLGDRARETQYF. The CDR3 DNA sequence: TGTGCCAGCAGCTTAGGGGACAGGGCGAGAGAGACCCAGTACTTC.

CDR3 amino acids: CASSQKGGLDGYTF. CDR3 nucleotides: TGTGCCAGCAGTCAAAAAGGAGGTCTCGACGGCTACACCTTC. V usage is TRBV7-9 and J usage is TRBJ1-2, with unresolved D. The CDR3 spans 14 residues. V gave up 6 bases and J gave up 8 bases, with 19 bases separating them. Germline CDR1 and CDR2: SEHNR and FQNEAQ (reference sequence). The variable domain in full, completed from reference TRBV7-9 and TRBJ1-2, reads DTGVSQNPRHKITKRGQNVTFRCDPISEHNRLYWYRQTLGQGPEFLTYFQNEAQLEKSRLLSDRFSAERPKGSFSTLEIQRTEQGDSAMYLCASSQKGGLDGYTFGSGTRLTVV.

This clone has only one observation. The chain is built from TRBV10-1 and TRBJ1-4; D remains ambiguous. The CDR3 consists of 14 residues. In germline, CDR1 is WNHNN, CDR2 SYGVQD (reference sequence). The V end was cut by 6 bases, the J end by 6 bases, with 14 bases between. CDR3 protein: CASSRSGVDEKLFF. As DNA, the CDR3 is TGCGCCAGCAGCCGTTCCGGGGTAGATGAAAAACTGTTTTTT.

This clone has a handful of counts. The chain has TRBV6-6 and TRBJ1-1; D may be TRBD1 (5 bases). Trimming pared 4 bases from V and 1 base from J, leaving 7 bases between. In germline, CDR1 is MNHNY, CDR2 SVGAGI (reference sequence). The CDR3 extends over 13 amino acids. The CDR3 coding sequence is TGTGCCAGCAGTTCGCAGGGGAACACTGAAGCTTTCTTT. Protein sequence: CASSSQGNTEAFF.

This chain uses TRBV15 with TRBJ1-1; D call uncertain. The CDR3 consists of 13 residues. Germline V gene data show CDR1 as LNHNV and CDR2 as YYDKDF (reference sequence). The V end lost 4 bases, the J end lost 1 base, and 7 bases lay between the germline ends. This CDR3 reads CATSTRQNTEAFF. Here the CDR3 DNA reads TGTGCCACCAGCACACGACAGAACACTGAAGCTTTCTTT.

This clone was counted between two and nine times. As DNA, the CDR3 is TGTGCCAGCAGTTCCGCGACAGGTGGGTTCTACGAGCAGTACTTC. Protein sequence: CASSSATGGFYEQYF. V usage is TRBV5-6 and J usage is TRBJ2-7; tentative D call: TRBD1 (6 bases). The CDR3 is 15 residues long. V lost 5 bases and J lost 3, with 18 bases in between. Germline V CDR1 and CDR2: SGHDT, YYEEEE.

CDR3 sequence reads: CASSQGGGYTF. The CDR3, as DNA: TGTGCCAGCAGCCAGGGGGGTGGCTACACCTTC. J is TRBJ1-2 and V is TRBV2; TRBD1 agrees at 7 bases. This CDR3 is built from 11 residues. V shed 6 bases, J shed 7 bases, and the junction held 2 bases outside the gene matches. Germline loops: CDR1 SNHLY, CDR2 FYNNEI.

Worth noting for this clone: Other DNA variants within this sample encode the same CDR3. The rearrangement links TRBV7-9 to TRBJ1-4, with 11 bases identical to TRBD1. V gave up 5 bases and J gave up 5 bases; unmatched junction bases: 4. The CDR3 extends over 15 amino acids. Germline-derived CDR1 and CDR2 are SEHNR and FQNEAQ (reference sequence). The CDR3 region is CASSPGQGANEKLFF. The CDR3 region has the DNA TGTGCCAGCAGCCCAGGACAGGGGGCGAATGAAAAACTGTTTTTT.

The gene calls are TRBV28 and TRBJ1-2, with 7 bases aligning to TRBD1. The CDR3 contains 14 residues. Trimming took 6 bases from V and 4 from J; bases not matched to a gene: 8. CDR1 is MDHEN, CDR2 SYDVKM, per germline. As DNA, the CDR3 is TGTGCCAGCAGCACGACAGGGATCGGCTATGGCTACACCTTC. This encodes CASSTTGIGYGYTF.

The rearrangement links TRBV7-9 to TRBJ2-6; 10 positions match TRBD1. The CDR3 length is 17 residues. From germline, CDR1 is SEHNR and CDR2 FQNEAQ (reference sequence). V lost 8 bases, J lost 4 bases, and 11 bases stayed unmatched. CDR3 in amino acids: CASLPGTGVGGANVLTF. The CDR3 DNA sequence: TGTGCCAGCTTACCCGGGACAGGGGTTGGAGGGGCCAACGTCCTGACTTTC.

Of note for this clone: A junction end diverges from the germline sequence, so it may reflect a read error. The chain joins TRBV7-9 to TRBJ2-2; a possible D gene is TRBD1 (5 bases). CDR3 length: 16 residues. Per germline, CDR1 SEHNR and CDR2 FQNEAQ (reference sequence). CDR3: CSSSLGSAQVAGELFF. CDR3 sequence (DNA): TGTTCCAGCAGCTTAGGTTCGGCACAGGTGGCCGGGGAGCTGTTTTTT.

The chain couples TRBV5-6 to TRBJ2-2; a weak D match, TRBD1 (6 bases). Trimming removed 3 bases from V and 0 bases from J, with 12 bases in between. The V gene's germline CDR1 is SGHDT and CDR2 YYEEEE. The CDR3 contains 16 residues. The CDR3: CASSWTEGANTGELFF. CDR3 DNA sequence: TGTGCCAGCAGCTGGACCGAGGGGGCGAACACCGGGGAGCTGTTTTTT.

The chain couples TRBV5-4 to TRBJ2-7; TRBD2 matches 9 bases. J was trimmed by 0 bases and V by 1 base; bases with no gene match: 8. The germline V gene encodes CDR1 SGHNT and CDR2 YYREEE (reference sequence). This CDR3 has 17 amino acids. In DNA form, the CDR3 reads TGTGCCAGCAGCTTGTTCCTAACTAGCGGGTCCTCCTACGAGCAGTACTTC. Translated: CASSLFLTSGSSYEQYF.

V and J are TRBV28 and TRBJ1-5; 7 bases map to TRBD1. Unmatched junction bases numbered 9, after V lost 2 bases and J lost 8 bases. The CDR3 loop spans 15 amino acids. The germline V gene has CDR1 MDHEN and CDR2 SYDVKM. The CDR3 nucleotides read TGTGCCAGCAGTTTAGCCTCGGGACAGTGGGAGCCCCAGCATTTT. This translates into CASSLASGQWEPQHF. The variable domain in full, with the rest retrieved from reference TRBV28 and TRBJ1-5, is DVKVTQSSRYLVKRTGEKVFLECVQDMDHENMFWYRQDPGLGLRLIYFSYDVKMKEKGDIPEGYSVSREKKERFSLILESASTNQTSMYLCASSLASGQWEPQHFGDGTRLSIL.

The genes are TRBV6-5 and TRBJ1-2; TRBD1 might be the D (6 bases). Between the trimmed V and J ends, which lost 5 bases and 1 base, there was a span of 14 bases. The CDR3 extends over 15 amino acids. The germline gives CDR1 MNHEY, CDR2 SVGAGI. CDR3 sequence reads: CASSTGHSVNYGYTF. DNA for the CDR3: TGTGCCAGCAGTACGGGACACTCGGTTAACTATGGCTACACCTTC.

The chain is built from TRBV7-8 and TRBJ2-6; TRBD1 aligns across 10 bases. The CDR3 loop spans 17 amino acids. Per the germline V gene, CDR1 is SGHVS and CDR2 is FQNEAQ. Trimming took 1 base from V and 4 from J; bases not matched to a gene: 4. The CDR3 region has the DNA TGTGCCAGCAGCTTAGGACAGGGGGCGTACGGGGCCAACGTCCTGACTTTC. This codes for CASSLGQGAYGANVLTF.

This clone was picked up a small number of times. The chain links TRBV6-5 to TRBJ2-7; D perhaps matches TRBD1 (6 bases). Germline V gene lookup returns CDR1 MNHEY and CDR2 SVGAGI. The ends were cut back, 2 bases at V and 3 bases at J, with 14 bases in the middle. This CDR3 spans 15 amino acids. Here the CDR3 reads CASSYDPDSSYEQYF. The CDR3 bases are TGTGCCAGCAGTTACGACCCGGACAGTAGCTACGAGCAGTACTTC.

The gene calls are TRBV28 and TRBJ2-7; TRBD1 matches 9 bases. The V segment lost 5 bases and the J segment 0 bases; nucleotides outside the gene matches: 5. The CDR3 consists of 15 residues. CDR1 MDHEN and CDR2 SYDVKM come from the germline V gene. For the CDR3, the DNA is TGTGCCAGCAGTACCCCGGGACAGGGCTCCTACGAGCAGTACTTC. It specifies CASSTPGQGSYEQYF.

The V gene is TRBV5-1, the J gene TRBJ2-5, with 10 bases matching TRBD1. V dropped 7 bases and J dropped 5; count of bases not matched to a gene: 5. Germline V CDR1 and CDR2: SGHRS, YFSETQ. The CDR3 is made up of 13 amino acids. The CDR3 reads CASQGTGDETQYF. CDR3 nucleotides: TGCGCCAGCCAGGGGACAGGGGACGAGACCCAGTACTTC.

The chain recombines TRBV27 with TRBJ1-6; no clear D gene. Trimming left V 3 bases short and J 6 bases short, with 3 bases between. Germline V gives CDR1 MNHEY, CDR2 SMNVEV (reference sequence). The CDR3 sequence is 12 residues long. CDR3 residues: CASSFSNSPLHF. DNA of the CDR3: TGTGCCAGCAGTTTCAGTAATTCACCCCTCCACTTT.

As DNA, the CDR3 is TGCGCCAGCAGTCGGGACAGGGGAATTCCTCAGCATTTT. Protein: CASSRDRGIPQHF. The V and J genes are TRBV23-1 and TRBJ1-5, with 10 bases aligning to TRBD1. TRBV23-1 is classed as an ORF, of uncertain function. This CDR3 comprises 13 residues. With V trimmed by 4 bases and J by 13 bases, 7 bases remained unmatched.

The rearrangement joins TRBV5-6 to TRBJ1-1, with 8 positions matching TRBD1. Germline loops: CDR1 SGHDT, CDR2 YYEEEE. J gave up 4 bases and V 1 base, and 6 bases lay outside the gene matches. The length of the CDR3 is 15 residues. The CDR3 sequence is CASSLLPTGGTEAFF. The CDR3 coding sequence is TGTGCCAGCAGCTTGCTTCCAACAGGGGGCACTGAAGCTTTCTTT.

V is TRBV19 and J is TRBJ2-7; TRBD1 agrees at 8 bases. V trimming: 2 bases; J trimming: 6 bases; junction bases outside the gene matches: 6. CDR1 is LNHDA, CDR2 SQIVND, per germline (reference sequence). This CDR3 contains 14 residues. The CDR3 region is CASSISEDRAEQYF. The CDR3 DNA reads TGTGCCAGTAGTATATCCGAGGACAGGGCCGAGCAGTACTTC.

CDR3 nucleotides: TGCAGCGTTGAAAAGGGACAGTTGAGCACAGATACGCAGTATTTT. Protein product: CSVEKGQLSTDTQYF. This chain connects TRBV29-1 to TRBJ2-3; 7 nucleotides line up with TRBD1. The junction had 5 bases not matched to a gene; V was cut back by 2 bases and J by 0 bases. This CDR3 has 15 amino acids. Germline V gives CDR1 SQVTM, CDR2 ANQGSEA.

The rearrangement joins TRBV6-6 to TRBJ2-7, with D perhaps matching TRBD2 (7 bases). This CDR3 spans 13 amino acids. From germline, CDR1 is MNHNY and CDR2 SVGAGI (reference sequence). The ends were cut back, 6 bases at V and 3 bases at J, with 12 bases in the middle. The CDR3 DNA is TGTGCCAGCAGCCGGGGGGCCAACTACGAGCAGTACTTC. It encodes CASSRGANYEQYF.